This is a list of T cell receptor beta chains from one sample in a study of T cell repertoires in cytomegalovirus infection. TCRdb independently ran MiXCR on the reads; one entry per CDR3 protein. The profile shows a few hundred thousand distinct CDR3 sequences, roughly an eighth of them singletons. Material for sequencing was PBMCs. Every receptor here comes from a human donor in good health (CMV status not recorded). Some clones in this sample may be carry-over from other donors' samples. Both conserved end residues are trimmed from each CDR3. Each record gives: J gene, V gene, CDR3 protein.

TRBJ1-1	TRBV5-4	ASSLHGGTEAF
TRBJ2-6	TRBV5-4	ASSLDPGANVLT
TRBJ1-1	TRBV6-2/TRBV6-3	ASRAGHRLLATEAF
TRBJ2-2	TRBV10-3	AISDRGQMNTGELF
TRBJ2-2	TRBV20-1	STGTGNTGELF
TRBJ2-1	TRBV19	ASSIWEGAVRGEQF
TRBJ1-1	TRBV7-9	ASSLVEGNTEAF
TRBJ2-7	TRBV7-3	ASSQRPGASWQY
TRBJ2-1	TRBV10-3	AISVDGPLEQF
TRBJ2-5	TRBV29-1	SAQGQAGETQY
TRBJ2-3	TRBV19	ASSDSGTPGPPDTQY
TRBJ2-7	TRBV25-1	ASRGLQQY
TRBJ1-2	TRBV29-1	SVDRSNYGYT
TRBJ2-3	TRBV15	ATSGGLSTSTDTQY
TRBJ2-1	TRBV6-8	ASSYWGLAGGNEQF
TRBJ2-1	TRBV12-5	ASGRGPGTRASSEQF